The 9 T cell receptor beta chains reported below all come from one sample, sequenced in a study of T cell repertoires in cytomegalovirus infection. These receptors' antigens are unknown. Using its own MiXCR run on the reads, TCRdb lists one record per CDR3 protein. The data hold approximately 990,000 distinct CDR3 sequences, with approximately 31% observed a single time. This specimen was cultured CD8+ T cells from PBMCs, taken from culture after CMV antigen stimulation. The receptor set was obtained from a human donor in good health (CMV status not recorded). Some clones in this sample may be carry-over from other donors' samples.

The chain joins TRBV6-6 to TRBJ2-5; 10 nucleotides agree with TRBD2. This CDR3 is 15 amino acids long. J lost 4 bases, V lost 4 bases, and 6 bases had no gene match. CDR1 is MNHNY, CDR2 SVGAGI, per germline (reference sequence). The chain's CDR3 is CASSFLAGGGETQYF. CDR3 coding DNA: TGTGCCAGCAGTTTTTTAGCGGGGGGCGGAGAGACCCAGTACTTC.

This clonotype has only a few counts. The chain is built from TRBV6-8 and TRBJ2-1; TRBD2 might be the D (6 bases). This CDR3 spans 15 amino acids. CDR1 is MNHGY and CDR2 is SAAAGT in the germline V gene. V lost 0 bases, J lost 9 bases, and 15 bases lay in between. This CDR3 is CASSYSEGGRTEQFF. CDR3 nucleotide sequence: TGTGCCAGCAGTTACTCGGAGGGCGGCAGGACTGAGCAGTTCTTC.

The chain combines TRBV20-1 with TRBJ2-1; possibly TRBD1 for D (5 bases). The CDR3 extends over 16 amino acids. Germline values: CDR1 DFQATT, CDR2 SNEGSKA (reference sequence). V was cut by 1 base and J by 0 bases, with 13 bases left in between. This CDR3 reads CSARVGKTVSYNEQFF. In nucleotides, the CDR3 is TGCAGTGCTAGAGTCGGAAAGACAGTCTCCTACAATGAGCAGTTCTTC.

The V call is TRBV27, the J call TRBJ1-2, with TRBD1 matching 10 bases. V was clipped by 6 bases and J by 2 bases; unmatched bases: 9. The CDR3 is 16 amino acids. Germline lookup yields CDR1 MNHEY and CDR2 SMNVEV (reference sequence). CDR3 DNA: TGTGCCAGCAGGCACGGGACAGGGGAAATAAACTATGGCTACACCTTC. Protein sequence: CASRHGTGEINYGYTF.

This clonotype was detected only a few times. Here the CDR3 reads CASSSTRTQETQYF. The CDR3 DNA reads as TGTGCCAGCAGCTCGACACGTACTCAAGAGACCCAGTACTTC. The chain links TRBV27 to TRBJ2-5, with D hard to call. This CDR3 is built from 14 residues. Germline values: CDR1 MNHEY, CDR2 SMNVEV (reference sequence). Trimming left V 6 bases short and J 2 bases short, with 13 bases between.

This clonotype was counted a few times. The rearrangement joins TRBV6-2 or TRBV6-3 to TRBJ1-1, with D perhaps matching TRBD1 (5 bases). The V gene's germline CDR1 is MNHEY and CDR2 SVGEGT. The CDR3 sequence is 14 residues long. V lost 4 bases and J 4 bases, leaving 13 bases between the germline ends. CDR3 bases: TGTGCCAGCAGTTCCAGGGTACTCGTCACTGAAGCTTTCTTT. Protein sequence: CASSSRVLVTEAFF.

V gene TRBV6-6 combines with J gene TRBJ2-1; D might be TRBD1 (5 bases). CDR1 and CDR2 (germline): MNHNY, SVGAGI (reference sequence). The CDR3 length is 18 residues. V lost 0 bases and J lost 0, with 15 bases in between. The CDR3 coding sequence is TGTGCCAGCAGTTACTCGTATAAGGGGTCCAGCTCCTACAATGAGCAGTTCTTC. Protein sequence: CASSYSYKGSSSYNEQFF.

This clonotype was seen a handful of times. The chain is built from TRBV6-6 and TRBJ2-7; 7 nucleotides align to TRBD2. V was pared by 8 bases and J by 4 bases, with 2 bases of the junction left unmatched. The CDR3 loop spans 11 amino acids. Germline-derived CDR1 and CDR2 are MNHNY and SVGAGI (reference sequence). The CDR3 DNA reads as TGTGCCAGCGGGGGGGGTTACGAGCAGTACGTC. Its translation is CASGGGYEQYV.

The CDR3 loop is CASSEFGGLTEAFF. Written as DNA, the CDR3 is TGTGCCAGCAGTGAATTTGGGGGCCTCACTGAAGCTTTCTTT. This sequence joins TRBV25-1 and TRBJ1-1, with D maybe TRBD1 (6 bases). V lost 1 base and J lost 4, with 10 bases in between. The CDR3 runs to 14 residues. Germline CDR1 reads MGHDK; CDR2 reads SYGVNS. Based on the CDR3 plus reference TRBV25-1 and TRBJ1-1, the full variable domain is EADIYQTPRYLVIGTGKKITLECSQTMGHDKMYWYQQDPGMELHLIHYSYGVNSTEKGDLSSESTVSRIRTEHFPLTLESARPSHTSQYLCASSEFGGLTEAFFGQGTRLTVV.